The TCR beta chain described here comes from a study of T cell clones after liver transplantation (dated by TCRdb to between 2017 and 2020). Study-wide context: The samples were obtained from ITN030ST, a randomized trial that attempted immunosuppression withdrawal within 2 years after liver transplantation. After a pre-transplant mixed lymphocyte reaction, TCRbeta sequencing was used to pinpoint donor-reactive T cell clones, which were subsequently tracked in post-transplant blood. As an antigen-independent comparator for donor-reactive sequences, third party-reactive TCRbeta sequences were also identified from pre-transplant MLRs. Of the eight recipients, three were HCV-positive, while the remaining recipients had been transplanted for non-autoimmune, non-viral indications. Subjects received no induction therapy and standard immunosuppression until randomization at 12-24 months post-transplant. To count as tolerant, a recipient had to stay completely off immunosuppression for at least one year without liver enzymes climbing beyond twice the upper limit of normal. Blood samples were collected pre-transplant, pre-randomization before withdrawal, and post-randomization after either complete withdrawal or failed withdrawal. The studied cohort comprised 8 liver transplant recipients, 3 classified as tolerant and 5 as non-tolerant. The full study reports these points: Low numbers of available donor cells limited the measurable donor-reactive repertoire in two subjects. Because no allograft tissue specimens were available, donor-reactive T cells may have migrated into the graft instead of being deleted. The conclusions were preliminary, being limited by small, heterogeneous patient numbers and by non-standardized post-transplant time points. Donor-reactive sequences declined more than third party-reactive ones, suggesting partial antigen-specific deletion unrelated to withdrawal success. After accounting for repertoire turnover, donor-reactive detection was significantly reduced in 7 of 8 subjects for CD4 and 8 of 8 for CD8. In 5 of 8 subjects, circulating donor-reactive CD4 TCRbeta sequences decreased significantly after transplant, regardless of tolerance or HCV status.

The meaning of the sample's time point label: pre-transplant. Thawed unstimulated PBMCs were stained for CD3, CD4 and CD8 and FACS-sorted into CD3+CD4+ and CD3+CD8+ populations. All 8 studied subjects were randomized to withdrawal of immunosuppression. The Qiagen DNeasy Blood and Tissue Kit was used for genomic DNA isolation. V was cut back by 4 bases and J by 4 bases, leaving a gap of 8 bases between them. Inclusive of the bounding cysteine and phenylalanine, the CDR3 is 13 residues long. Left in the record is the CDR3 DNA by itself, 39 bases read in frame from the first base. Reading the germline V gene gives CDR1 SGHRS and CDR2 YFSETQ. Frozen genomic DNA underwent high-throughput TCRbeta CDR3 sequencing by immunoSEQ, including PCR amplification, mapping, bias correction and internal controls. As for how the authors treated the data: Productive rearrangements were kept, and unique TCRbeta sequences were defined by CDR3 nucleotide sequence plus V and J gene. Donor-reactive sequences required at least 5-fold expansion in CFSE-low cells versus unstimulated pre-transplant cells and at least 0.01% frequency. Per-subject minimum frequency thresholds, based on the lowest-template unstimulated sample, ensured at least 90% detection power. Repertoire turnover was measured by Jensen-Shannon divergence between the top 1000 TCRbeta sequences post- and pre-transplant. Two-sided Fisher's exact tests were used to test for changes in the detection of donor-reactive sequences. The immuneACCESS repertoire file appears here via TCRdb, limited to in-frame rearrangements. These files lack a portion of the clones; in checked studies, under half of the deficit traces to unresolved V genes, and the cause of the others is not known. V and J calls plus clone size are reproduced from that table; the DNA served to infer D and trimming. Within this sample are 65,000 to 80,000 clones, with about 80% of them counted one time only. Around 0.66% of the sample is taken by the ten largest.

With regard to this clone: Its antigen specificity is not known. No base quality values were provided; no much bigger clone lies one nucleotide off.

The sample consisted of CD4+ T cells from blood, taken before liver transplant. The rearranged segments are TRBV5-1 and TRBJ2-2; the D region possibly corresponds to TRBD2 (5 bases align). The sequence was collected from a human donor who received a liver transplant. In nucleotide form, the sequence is TGCGCCAGCAGCGGGAGATTCACCGGGGAGCTGTTTTTT. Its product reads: CASSGRFTGELFF.